This T cell receptor beta chain was found in a study of CD8 T cells in ankylosing spondylitis. V was shortened by 6 bases and J by 0 bases, with 12 bases between the two germline ends. The CDR3 totals 14 residues. TCRdb re-called the 5' RACE reads through MiXCR, storing one row per CDR3 protein. The sample lists 470,000 or so distinct CDR3 sequences; 25% to 30% were seen once. This clonotype was detected a few times. As yet, its antigen is unknown. Notes on the study in general: Disease-linked clones were reportedly significantly enriched in matched ankylosing spondylitis synovial fluid. Ankylosing spondylitis blood appeared to be characterized by a TCR beta motif of several highly homologous variants.

The clonotype comes from a male donor with ankylosing spondylitis. Sequenced sample: blood, either unsorted or a sorted T cell fraction (not recorded which). The rearrangement links TRBV12-3 or TRBV12-4 to TRBJ2-7, with D maybe TRBD2 (5 bases). DNA of the CDR3: TGTGCCAGCAGCCAACTAGAGAGCTCCTACGAGCAGTACTTC. It specifies CASSQLESSYEQYF.